This is a list of T cell receptor beta chains from one sample in a study of CD8+ T cells in alopecia areata. The assay was immunoSEQ multiplex PCR, and TCRdb's table has in-frame clones only and misses some. The sample has some 130,000 clones; roughly 61% are singletons. Sequencing used CD4+ T cells sorted from blood, obtained at week 0. These receptors were collected from a human donor with alopecia areata. Each CDR3 is given with its conserved first and last residue. The D gene is left open where the match is weak. The size field is filled for only some rows; it gives once, few, many or a size class.

j_call d_call clone_size v_call cdr3_aa cdr3_nt
TRBJ1-5 . . TRBV7-2 CASSLQGQPQHF TGTGCCAGCAGCCTTCAGGGTCAGCCCCAGCATTTT
TRBJ2-1 . few TRBV5-1 CASSKGPSDGRNEQFF TGCGCCAGCAGCAAAGGGCCGTCCGATGGGCGCAATGAGCAGTTCTTC
TRBJ1-2 . few TRBV14 CASSQGFRNDGYTF TGTGCCAGCAGCCAGGGGTTCCGTAACGATGGCTACACCTTC
TRBJ2-5 TRBD1 . TRBV7-9 CASSLSLWDSEETQYF TGTGCCAGCAGCTTATCTTTATGGGACAGCGAAGAGACCCAGTACTTC
TRBJ2-2 . . TRBV4-2 CASSHETARELFF TGTGCCAGCAGCCATGAGACAGCCCGGGAGCTGTTTTTT
TRBJ2-6 . . TRBV11-2 CASSSRVGANVLTF TGTGCCAGCAGCTCCAGGGTTGGGGCCAACGTCCTGACTTTC
TRBJ1-4 . . TRBV7-9 CASSLIGGGDEKLFF TGTGCCAGCAGCTTAATTGGAGGGGGAGATGAAAAACTGTTTTTT
TRBJ2-7 . few TRBV10-3 CAISGLNEQYF TGTGCCATCAGCGGGCTTAACGAGCAGTACTTC
TRBJ2-1 . . TRBV9 CASSVGASSYNEQFF TGTGCCAGCAGCGTAGGGGCAAGCTCCTACAATGAGCAGTTCTTC
TRBJ1-1 TRBD1 few TRBV19 CASSIQGANTEAFF TGTGCCAGTAGTATACAGGGGGCGAACACTGAAGCTTTCTTT